These 4 T cell receptor beta chains came from one sample sequenced in a study of preoperative IRX-2 immunotherapy in early breast cancer. Treatment of the sample: preoperative locoregional IRX-2 cytokine immunotherapy. Clones were read by immunoSEQ multiplex PCR, and TCRdb kept only the in-frame ones, dropping some. This sample has tens of thousands of clones, with about four fifths found just once. This material consisted of lymph node tissue, taken after IRX-2 immunotherapy. Receptors were obtained from a human donor with breast cancer.

The rearrangement links TRBV5-1 to TRBJ2-7; TRBD2 matches 9 bases. The germline V gene encodes CDR1 SGHRS and CDR2 YFSETQ. The CDR3 is made up of 14 amino acids. With 3 bases clipped from V and 9 bases from J, the junction kept 10 bases outside the gene matches. The CDR3 bases are TGCGCCAGCAGCTACGGGGAGCGGGGGGTCGGGCAGTACTTC. Its translation is CASSYGERGVGQYF.

J is TRBJ1-5 and V is TRBV2, with a weak D call TRBD1 (5 bases). Germline CDR1 reads SNHLY; CDR2 reads FYNNEI. Trimming cost V 0 bases and J 11 bases, with 17 bases left between them. The CDR3 runs to 15 residues. CDR3 nucleotide sequence: TGTGCCAGCAGTGAAGCTAACGAGGGGTTACGGGCCCAGCATTTT. Its protein product is CASSEANEGLRAQHF. The full variable domain, its missing parts supplied by reference TRBV2 and TRBJ1-5, is EPEVTQTPSHQVTQMGQEVILRCVPISNHLYFYWYRQILGQKVEFLVSFYNNEISEKSEIFDDQFSVERPDGSNFTLKIRSTKLEDSAMYFCASSEANEGLRAQHFGDGTRLSIL.

The chain couples TRBV28 to TRBJ1-4; D may be TRBD1 (5 bases). The CDR3 runs 15 residues. CDR1 and CDR2 (germline): MDHEN, SYDVKM. V lost 5 bases, J lost 0 bases, and 10 bases lay in between. This CDR3 reads CASSDSRTTNEKLFF. The CDR3 DNA sequence: TGTGCCAGCAGTGACAGCAGGACAACTAATGAAAAACTGTTTTTT.

The rearrangement uses TRBV11-3 and TRBJ2-5; D is possibly TRBD1 (5 bases). Per germline, CDR1 SGHNT and CDR2 YENEEA. The V gene lost 0 bases and the J gene lost 4 bases, with 12 bases spanning the gap. CDR3 length: 15 amino acids. Here the CDR3 reads CASSLDGAGRETQYF. In nucleotides, the CDR3 is TGTGCCAGCAGCTTAGATGGGGCAGGGCGAGAGACCCAGTACTTC.